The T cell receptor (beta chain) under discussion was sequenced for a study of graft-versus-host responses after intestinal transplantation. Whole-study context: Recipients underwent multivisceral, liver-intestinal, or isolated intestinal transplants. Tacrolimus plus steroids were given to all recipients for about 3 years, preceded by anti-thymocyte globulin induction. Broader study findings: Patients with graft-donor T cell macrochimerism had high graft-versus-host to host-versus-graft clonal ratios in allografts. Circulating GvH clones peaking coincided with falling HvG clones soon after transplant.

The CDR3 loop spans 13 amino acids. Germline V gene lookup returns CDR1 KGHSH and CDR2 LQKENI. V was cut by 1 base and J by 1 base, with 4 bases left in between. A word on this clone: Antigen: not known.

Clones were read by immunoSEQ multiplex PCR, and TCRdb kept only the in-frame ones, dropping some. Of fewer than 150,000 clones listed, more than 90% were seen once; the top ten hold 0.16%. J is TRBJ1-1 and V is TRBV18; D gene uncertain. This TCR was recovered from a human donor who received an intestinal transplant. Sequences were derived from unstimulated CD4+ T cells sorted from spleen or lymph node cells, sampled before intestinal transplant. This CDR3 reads CASSPLGNTEAFF. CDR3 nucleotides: TGTGCCAGCTCACCACTGGGGAACACTGAAGCTTTCTTT.